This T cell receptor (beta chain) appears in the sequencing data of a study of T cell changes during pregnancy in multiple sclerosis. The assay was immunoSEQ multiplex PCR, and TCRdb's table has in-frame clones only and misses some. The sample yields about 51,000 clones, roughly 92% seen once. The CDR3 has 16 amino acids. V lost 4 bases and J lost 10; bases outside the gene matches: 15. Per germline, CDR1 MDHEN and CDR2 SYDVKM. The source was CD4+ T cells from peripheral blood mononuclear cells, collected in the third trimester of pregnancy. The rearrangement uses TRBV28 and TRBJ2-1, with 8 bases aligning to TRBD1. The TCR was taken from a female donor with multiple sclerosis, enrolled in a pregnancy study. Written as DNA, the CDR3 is TGTGCCAGCAGTTCCCTTTTTGGGACAGGACTCCTCGAGCAGTTCTTC. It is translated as CASSSLFGTGLLEQFF.